Described below is a single T cell receptor (beta chain) sequence and its context. Its antigen is unknown. These data come from a study of cytomegalovirus exposure and HLA in healthy donors. Study-level points and caveats: Association with HLA alleles at 0.05 false discovery rate was found for 15,000 or so TCR beta sequences in a later analysis.

Amplification used 60 Vbeta primers and 13 Jbeta primers. Profiled with immunoSEQ multiplex PCR; TCRdb holds only in-frame clones, not every one. The repertoire has about 150,000 clones, approximately 76% of them found once; the top ten carry 5.4%. The CDR3 has 14 amino acids. With 3 bases removed from V and 5 bases from J, the gap between germline ends came to 8 bases. From germline, CDR1 is KGHSH and CDR2 LQKENI. The rearrangement joins TRBV18 to TRBJ1-6, with D possibly matching TRBD1 (6 bases). The sequenced sample was PBMCs. The clonotype originates from a woman between 18 and 30 years old in good health and CMV-seropositive. CDR3 nucleotides: TGTGCCAGCTCACCTGACAGGAATAATTCACCCCTCCACTTT. Translated: CASSPDRNNSPLHF.